This TCR beta chain was obtained from a study of radiotherapy plus CTLA-4 blockade in lung cancer. Concerning this clone itself: Antigen: not known.

Study findings and constraints: Reported findings show early blood T cell clone dynamics, with interferon-beta, best predicted response. Radiotherapy was combined with ipilimumab, and tumor-derived TCR clones then expanded in blood.

CDR3 size: 14 residues. In germline, CDR1 is SGHNT, CDR2 YYREEE (reference sequence). Germline trimming cut 4 bases from V and 1 base from J; bases unmatched to any gene: 2. TCRdb keeps only in-frame clones here, not all; method: immunoSEQ multiplex PCR. The repertoire holds approximately 97,000 clones, with under 90% as singletons. The clonotype was recovered from a human donor with non-small cell lung cancer who had stable disease on radiotherapy plus ipilimumab. The chain carries TRBV5-4 and TRBJ1-1; TRBD1 matches 9 bases. The specimen was peripheral blood, collected from a patient treated with radiotherapy plus ipilimumab. Written as DNA, the CDR3 is TGTGCCAGCAGCGGGGGACAGGGGAACACTGAAGCTTTCTTT. Encoded protein: CASSGGQGNTEAFF.